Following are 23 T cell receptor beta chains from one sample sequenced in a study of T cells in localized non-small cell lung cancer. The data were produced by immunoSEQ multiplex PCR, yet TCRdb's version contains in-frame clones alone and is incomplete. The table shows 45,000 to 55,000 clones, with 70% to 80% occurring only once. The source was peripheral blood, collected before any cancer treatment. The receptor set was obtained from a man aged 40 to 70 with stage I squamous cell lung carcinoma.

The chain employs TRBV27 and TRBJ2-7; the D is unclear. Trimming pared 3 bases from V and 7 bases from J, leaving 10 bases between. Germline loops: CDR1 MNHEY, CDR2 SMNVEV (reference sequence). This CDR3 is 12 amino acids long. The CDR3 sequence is CASSFDGREQYF. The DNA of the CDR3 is TGTGCCAGCAGTTTCGACGGAAGAGAGCAGTACTTC.

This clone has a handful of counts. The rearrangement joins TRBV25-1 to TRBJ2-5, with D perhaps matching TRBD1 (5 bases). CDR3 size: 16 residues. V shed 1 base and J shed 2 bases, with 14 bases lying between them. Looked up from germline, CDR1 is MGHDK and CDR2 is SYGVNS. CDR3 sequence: CASSEFLIGEQETQYF. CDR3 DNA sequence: TGTGCCAGCAGTGAATTTTTGATAGGGGAACAAGAGACCCAGTACTTC.

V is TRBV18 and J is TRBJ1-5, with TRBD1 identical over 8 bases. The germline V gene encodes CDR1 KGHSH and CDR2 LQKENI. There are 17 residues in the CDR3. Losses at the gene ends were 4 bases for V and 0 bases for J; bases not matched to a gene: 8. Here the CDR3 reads CASSLTGGSYSNQPQHF. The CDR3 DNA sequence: TGTGCCAGCTCACTCACAGGGGGGTCGTATAGCAATCAGCCCCAGCATTTT.

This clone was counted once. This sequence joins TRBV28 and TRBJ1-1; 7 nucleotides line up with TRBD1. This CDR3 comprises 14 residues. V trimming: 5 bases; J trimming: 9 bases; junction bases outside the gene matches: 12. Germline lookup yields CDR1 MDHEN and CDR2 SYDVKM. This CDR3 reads CASSNSGGDRKAFF. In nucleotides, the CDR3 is TGTGCCAGCAGTAACTCTGGGGGGGACAGAAAAGCTTTCTTT.

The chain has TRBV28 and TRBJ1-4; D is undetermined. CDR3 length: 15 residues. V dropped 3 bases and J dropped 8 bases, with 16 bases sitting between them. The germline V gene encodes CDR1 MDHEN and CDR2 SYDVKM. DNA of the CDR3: TGTGCCAGCAGTTTCGCGTCCGGCCTCCCCGAAAAACTGTTTTTT. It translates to CASSFASGLPEKLFF.

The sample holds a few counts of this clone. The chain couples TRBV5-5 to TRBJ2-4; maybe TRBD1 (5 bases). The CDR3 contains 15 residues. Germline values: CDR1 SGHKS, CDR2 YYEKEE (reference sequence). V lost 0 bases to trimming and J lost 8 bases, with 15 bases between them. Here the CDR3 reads CASSLEGDRGYIQYF. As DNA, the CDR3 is TGTGCCAGCAGCTTGGAGGGCGACAGAGGATACATTCAGTACTTC.

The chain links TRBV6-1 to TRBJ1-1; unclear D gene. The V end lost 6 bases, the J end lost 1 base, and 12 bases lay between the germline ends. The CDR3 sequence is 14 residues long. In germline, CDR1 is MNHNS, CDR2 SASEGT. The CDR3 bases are TGTGCCAGCAGCGAACACCCTCCGAACACTGAAGCTTTCTTT. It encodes CASSEHPPNTEAFF.

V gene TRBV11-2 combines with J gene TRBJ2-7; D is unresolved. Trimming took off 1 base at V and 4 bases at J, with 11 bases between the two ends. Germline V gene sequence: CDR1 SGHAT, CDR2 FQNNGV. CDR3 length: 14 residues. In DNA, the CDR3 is TGTGCCAGCAGCTTAGCTAACGGATGGTACGAGCAGTACTTC. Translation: CASSLANGWYEQYF.

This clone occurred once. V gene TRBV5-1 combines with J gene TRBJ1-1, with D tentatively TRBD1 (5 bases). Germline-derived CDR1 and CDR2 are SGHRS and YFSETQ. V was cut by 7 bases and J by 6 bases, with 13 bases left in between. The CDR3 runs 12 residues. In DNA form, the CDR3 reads TGCGCCAGCCAGGGTGACGGCGCTGAAGCTTTCTTT. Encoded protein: CASQGDGAEAFF.

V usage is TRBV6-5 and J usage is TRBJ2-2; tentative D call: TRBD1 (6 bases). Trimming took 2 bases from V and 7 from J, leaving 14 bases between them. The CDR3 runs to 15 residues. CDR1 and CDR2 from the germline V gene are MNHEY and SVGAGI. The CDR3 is CASSYGQPLHGELFF. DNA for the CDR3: TGTGCCAGCAGTTACGGACAGCCCCTTCACGGGGAGCTGTTTTTT.

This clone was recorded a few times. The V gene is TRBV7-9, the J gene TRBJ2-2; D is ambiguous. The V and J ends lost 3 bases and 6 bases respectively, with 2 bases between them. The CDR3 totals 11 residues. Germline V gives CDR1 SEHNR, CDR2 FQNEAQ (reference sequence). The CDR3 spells CASSFPGELFF. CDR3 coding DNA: TGTGCCAGCAGCTTCCCCGGGGAGCTGTTTTTT.

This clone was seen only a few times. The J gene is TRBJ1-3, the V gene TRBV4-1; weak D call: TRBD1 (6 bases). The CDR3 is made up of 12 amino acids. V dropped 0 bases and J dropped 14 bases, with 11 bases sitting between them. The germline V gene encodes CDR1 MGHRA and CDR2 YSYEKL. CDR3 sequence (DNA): TGCGCCAGCAGCCAAGATCCAGGGGACCTATATTTT. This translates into CASSQDPGDLYF.

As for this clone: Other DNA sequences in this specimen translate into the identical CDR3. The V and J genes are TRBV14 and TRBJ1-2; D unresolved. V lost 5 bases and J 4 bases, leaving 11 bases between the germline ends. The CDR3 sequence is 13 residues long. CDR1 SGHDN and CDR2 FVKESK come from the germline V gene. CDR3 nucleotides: TGTGCCAGCAGCGATCGAGGCTCCTATGGCTACACCTTC. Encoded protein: CASSDRGSYGYTF.

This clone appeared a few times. CDR3 DNA sequence: TGTGCCAGCAGCTTTGATCAGGGGTCGAACACTGAAGCTTTCTTT. Translated: CASSFDQGSNTEAFF. The chain employs TRBV5-4 and TRBJ1-1, with TRBD1 as a possible D gene (6 bases). The length of the CDR3 is 15 residues. V gave up 2 bases and J gave up 1 base, with 12 bases separating them. CDR1 and CDR2 (germline): SGHNT, YYREEE (reference sequence).

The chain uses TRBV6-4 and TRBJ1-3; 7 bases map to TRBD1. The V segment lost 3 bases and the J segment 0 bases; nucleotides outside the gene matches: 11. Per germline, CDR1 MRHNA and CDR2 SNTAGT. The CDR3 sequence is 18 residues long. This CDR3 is CASSEGPGGTGSGNTIYF. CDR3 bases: TGTGCCAGCAGTGAGGGTCCAGGGGGGACGGGCTCTGGAAACACCATATATTTT.

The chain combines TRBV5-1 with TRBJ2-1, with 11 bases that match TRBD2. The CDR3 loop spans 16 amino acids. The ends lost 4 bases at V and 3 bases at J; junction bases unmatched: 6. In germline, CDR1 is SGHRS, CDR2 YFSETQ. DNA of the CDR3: TGCGCCAGCAGCCGGATCACTAGCGGGGGCTACAATGAGCAGTTCTTC. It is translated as CASSRITSGGYNEQFF.

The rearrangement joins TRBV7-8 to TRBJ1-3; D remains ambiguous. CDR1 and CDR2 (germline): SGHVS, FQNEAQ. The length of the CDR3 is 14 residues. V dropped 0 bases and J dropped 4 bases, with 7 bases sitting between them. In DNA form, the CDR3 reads TGTGCCAGCAGCTTAGCGTCTCGAGGAAACACCATATATTTT. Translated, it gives CASSLASRGNTIYF.

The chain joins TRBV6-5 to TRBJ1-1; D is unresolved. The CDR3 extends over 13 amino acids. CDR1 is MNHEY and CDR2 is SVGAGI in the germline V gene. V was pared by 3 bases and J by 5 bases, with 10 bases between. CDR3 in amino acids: CASSYVLGTEAFF. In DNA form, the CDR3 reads TGTGCCAGCAGTTATGTTCTGGGGACTGAAGCTTTCTTT.

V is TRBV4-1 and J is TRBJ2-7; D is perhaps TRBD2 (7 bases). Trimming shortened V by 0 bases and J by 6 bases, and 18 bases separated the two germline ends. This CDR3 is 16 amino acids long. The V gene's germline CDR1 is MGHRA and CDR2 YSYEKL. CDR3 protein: CASSQEVSRGAGEQYF. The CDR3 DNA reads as TGCGCCAGCAGCCAAGAAGTCTCTCGGGGGGCTGGCGAGCAGTACTTC.

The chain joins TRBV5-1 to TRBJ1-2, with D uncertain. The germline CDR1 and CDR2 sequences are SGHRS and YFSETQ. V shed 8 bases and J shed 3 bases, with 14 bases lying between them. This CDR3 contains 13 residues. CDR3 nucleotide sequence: TGCGCCAGAGGCTCCCTCCGTTACTATGGCTACACCTTC. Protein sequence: CARGSLRYYGYTF.

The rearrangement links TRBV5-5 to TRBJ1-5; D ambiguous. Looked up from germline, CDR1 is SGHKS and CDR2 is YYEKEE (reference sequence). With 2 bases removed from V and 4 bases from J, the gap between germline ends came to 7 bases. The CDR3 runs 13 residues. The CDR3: CASSFGLNQPQHF. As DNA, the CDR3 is TGTGCCAGCAGCTTTGGACTGAATCAGCCCCAGCATTTT.

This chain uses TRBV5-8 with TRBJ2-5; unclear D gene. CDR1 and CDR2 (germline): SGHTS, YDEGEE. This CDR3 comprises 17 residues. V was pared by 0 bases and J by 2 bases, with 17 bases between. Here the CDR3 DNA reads TGTGCCAGCAGCTTGGCTCTCGACCCCCTGGCACAAGAGACCCAGTACTTC. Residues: CASSLALDPLAQETQYF.

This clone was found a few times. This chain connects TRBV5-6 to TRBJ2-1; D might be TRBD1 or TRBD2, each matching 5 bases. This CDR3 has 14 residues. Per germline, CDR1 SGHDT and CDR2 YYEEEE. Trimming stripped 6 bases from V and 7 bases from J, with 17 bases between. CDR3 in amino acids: CASNQGRRRNEQFF. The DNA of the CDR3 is TGTGCCAGCAACCAGGGACGCCGTAGGAATGAGCAGTTCTTC.